This passage covers 21 T cell receptor beta chains from one sample sequenced in a study of T cells in Graves' hyperthyroidism and ophthalmopathy. From RNA transcripts, TCR beta CDR3 regions were amplified. First-round RT-PCR with HTBI primers amplified the TCR CDR3 region. MiXCR was run by TCRdb on the multiplex PCR reads, yielding one entry per CDR3 protein. Here the sample spans some 500,000 distinct CDR3 sequences, around 15% being singletons. Sequencing was performed on blood. These receptors all come from a woman in her twenties or thirties with Graves' ophthalmopathy.

The J gene is TRBJ1-1, the V gene TRBV6-2 or TRBV6-3; D perhaps matches TRBD1 (5 bases). Germline V lookup: CDR1 MNHEY, CDR2 SVGEGT. V lost 0 bases and J 4 bases, leaving 12 bases between the germline ends. The CDR3 runs to 15 residues. The CDR3 sequence: CASSYSWEGSTEAFF. The CDR3 DNA is TGTGCCAGCAGTTACTCGTGGGAGGGGAGCACTGAAGCTTTCTTT.

This clonotype was seen repeatedly, ten times or more. V gene TRBV20-1 combines with J gene TRBJ2-3; no reliable D call. V lost 1 base to trimming and J lost 0 bases, with 8 bases between them. Germline V lookup: CDR1 DFQATT, CDR2 SNEGSKA (reference sequence). This CDR3 has 14 amino acids. Here the CDR3 DNA reads TGCAGTGCTAGAGGAGACCTGAGCACAGATACGCAGTATTTT. Translation: CSARGDLSTDTQYF.

This clonotype was observed a few times. V is TRBV5-4 and J is TRBJ1-1, with a possible D match to TRBD1 (5 bases). Trimming left V 5 bases short and J 6 bases short, with 14 bases between. The CDR3 runs to 13 residues. Germline V lookup: CDR1 SGHNT, CDR2 YYREEE (reference sequence). The CDR3 spells CASRSSGSPEAFF. In DNA form, the CDR3 reads TGTGCCAGCAGGAGTTCAGGGTCCCCTGAAGCTTTCTTT. The full variable domain, its missing parts supplied by reference TRBV5-4 and TRBJ1-1, is ETGVTQSPTHLIKTRGQQVTLRCSSQSGHNTVSWYQQALGQGPQFIFQYYREEENGRGNFPPRFSGLQFPNYSSELNVNALELDDSALYLCASRSSGSPEAFFGQGTRLTVV.

V and J are TRBV27 and TRBJ2-3; maybe TRBD2 (5 bases). The CDR3 has 14 amino acids. Germline V CDR1 and CDR2: MNHEY, SMNVEV (reference sequence). V lost 3 bases and J lost 6, with 13 bases in between. The CDR3 here is CASSFFREWDTQYF. CDR3 bases: TGTGCCAGCAGTTTCTTCCGGGAATGGGATACGCAGTATTTT.

In its sample, this clonotype was seen a few times. Written as DNA, the CDR3 is TGCGCCAGCAGCCAAGATTGGCACAGCTATAGCAATCAGCCCCAGCATTTT. Its translation is CASSQDWHSYSNQPQHF. The V and J genes are TRBV4-1 and TRBJ1-5; D is unclear. The CDR3 runs 17 residues. The V gene lost 0 bases and the J gene lost 0 bases, with 12 bases spanning the gap. From germline, CDR1 is MGHRA and CDR2 YSYEKL.

This clonotype was counted between two and nine times. The chain recombines TRBV2 with TRBJ2-7, with D possibly matching TRBD2 (7 bases). The germline V and J ends were trimmed by 7 bases and 6 bases, with 10 bases remaining between them. Germline CDR1 is SNHLY and CDR2 is FYNNEI. This CDR3 spans 11 amino acids. In DNA form, the CDR3 reads TGTGCCAGCACCCGGGGGGCCGAGCAGTACTTC. It yields the protein CASTRGAEQYF.

This clonotype was detected many times. The CDR3 is CATSDLSSGRNEQFF. DNA for the CDR3: TGTGCCACCAGTGATCTCTCTAGCGGGAGGAATGAGCAGTTCTTC. The V gene is TRBV24-1, the J gene TRBJ2-1; 11 nucleotides match TRBD2. The germline gives CDR1 KGHDR, CDR2 SFDVKD. The CDR3 extends over 15 amino acids. Trimming removed 3 bases from V and 7 bases from J; junction bases left unmatched: 4.

This clonotype appeared a few times. The rearrangement joins TRBV24-1 to TRBJ2-1; D possibly matches TRBD1 or TRBD2 (5 bases each). The germline V gene has CDR1 KGHDR and CDR2 SFDVKD. V was clipped by 3 bases and J by 5 bases, with 10 bases between them. The CDR3 covers 14 residues. The CDR3 reads CATSDPGRNNEQFF. The CDR3 DNA follows: TGTGCCACCAGTGATCCGGGACGGAACAATGAGCAGTTCTTC.

This clonotype showed up just a few times. The genes are TRBV20-1 and TRBJ2-1, with D possibly being TRBD1 (6 bases). Germline V gene sequence: CDR1 DFQATT, CDR2 SNEGSKA (reference sequence). The V end lost 5 bases, the J end lost 6 bases, and 20 bases lay between the germline ends. There are 15 residues in the CDR3. The CDR3 nucleotides are TGCAGTGCTGGCGTTAGTAGAGGGGGATCCAATGAGCAGTTCTTC. This sequence encodes CSAGVSRGGSNEQFF.

Regarding this clonotype: A single base separates this from a much larger clone, so it may be a read error. For the CDR3, the DNA is TGCGCCAGCGGCCAAGAGGCAGGGACAGATACGCAGTATTTT. It is translated as CASGQEAGTDTQYF. The chain couples TRBV4-3 to TRBJ2-3, with a weak D call TRBD1 (5 bases). The CDR3 loop spans 14 amino acids. Germline-derived CDR1 and CDR2 are LGHNA and YSLEER.

This clonotype has a count of ten or more. The CDR3 protein is CASSPVLGETQYF. In DNA form, the CDR3 reads TGTGCCAGCAGCCCGGTCTTGGGGGAGACCCAGTACTTC. The genes are TRBV11-2 and TRBJ2-5; the D is unclear. Germline V gives CDR1 SGHAT, CDR2 FQNNGV. The CDR3 extends over 13 amino acids. Trimming shortened V by 5 bases and J by 5 bases, and 12 bases separated the two germline ends.

This clonotype was observed at least ten times. The V and J genes are TRBV12-3 or TRBV12-4 and TRBJ1-5, with D maybe TRBD1 (5 bases). The CDR3 loop spans 15 amino acids. Deletions cut 3 bases from V and 0 bases from J, with 9 bases between. This CDR3 reads CASSFGRGSNQPQHF. The CDR3 coding sequence is TGTGCCAGCAGTTTTGGTAGGGGTAGCAATCAGCCCCAGCATTTT.

This clonotype was observed at least ten times. The chain has TRBV6-2 or TRBV6-3 and TRBJ2-1; D possibly matches TRBD1 or TRBD2 (7 bases each). The germline V gene encodes CDR1 MNHEY and CDR2 SVGEGT. The CDR3 has 14 amino acids. Trimming pared 6 bases from V and 10 bases from J, leaving 19 bases between. Here the CDR3 DNA reads TGTGCCAGCAGCGGTGCGGGAGAAGGGGGCGAGCAGTTCTTC. Residues: CASSGAGEGGEQFF.

This clonotype was detected a few times. The rearrangement joins TRBV6-7 to TRBJ1-1; 9 bases agree with TRBD1. TRBV6-7 is an ORF, with its function uncertain. J gave up 3 bases and V 6 bases, and 17 bases lay outside the gene matches. The CDR3 has 18 amino acids. The CDR3: CASRDALNRGREDTEAFF. DNA for the CDR3: TGTGCCAGCAGAGATGCCCTGAACAGGGGGCGGGAGGACACTGAAGCTTTCTTT.

The sample holds many counts of this clonotype. CDR3 region: CASSSAGVTYEQYF. The DNA for the CDR3 is TGTGCCAGCAGCAGCGCGGGGGTAACCTACGAGCAGTACTTC. V usage is TRBV27 and J usage is TRBJ2-7; 7 bases are shared with TRBD2. The V gene's germline CDR1 is MNHEY and CDR2 SMNVEV (reference sequence). The V gene end was trimmed by 6 bases and the J gene end by 2 bases; junction bases not matched to a gene: 7. This CDR3 contains 14 residues.

This clonotype was picked up many times. The gene calls are TRBV12-3 or TRBV12-4 and TRBJ1-5; 8 bases are shared with TRBD1. This CDR3 spans 16 amino acids. Losses at the gene ends were 3 bases for V and 4 bases for J; bases not matched to a gene: 8. For the CDR3, the DNA is TGTGCCAGCAGTTTGAGGACCGGGACAGGTAATCAGCCCCAGCATTTT. The encoded protein is CASSLRTGTGNQPQHF.

At least ten counts were recorded for this clonotype. The chain links TRBV28 to TRBJ1-2; D uncertain. Germline CDR1 is MDHEN and CDR2 is SYDVKM. The CDR3 sequence is 15 residues long. With 5 bases removed from V and 2 bases from J, the gap between germline ends came to 15 bases. CDR3 protein: CASSPTSRPNYGYTF. CDR3 nucleotides: TGTGCCAGCAGTCCTACTAGCCGACCCAACTATGGCTACACCTTC.

The genes are TRBV25-1 and TRBJ1-3; D gene unclear. The CDR3 spans 10 residues. CDR1 is MGHDK, CDR2 SYGVNS, per germline. V was trimmed by 9 bases and J by 6 bases, leaving 6 bases between them. The CDR3 nucleotides are TGTGCCAGTGAAAAAAACACCATATATTTT. Its protein product is CASEKNTIYF.

This clonotype showed up many times. The chain is built from TRBV18 and TRBJ2-7; 7 positions agree with TRBD2. In germline, CDR1 is KGHSH, CDR2 LQKENI. CDR3 length: 15 residues. V shed 3 bases, J shed 2 bases, and the junction held 7 bases outside the gene matches. The CDR3 nucleotides are TGTGCCAGCTCACCGGACGGGGGGAAGGCCTACGAGCAGTACTTC. It is translated as CASSPDGGKAYEQYF.

This clonotype was seen at least ten times. This chain links TRBV2 with TRBJ1-4, with D hard to call. The V end was cut by 8 bases, the J end by 2 bases, with 6 bases between. The CDR3 has 12 amino acids. Germline V gene sequence: CDR1 SNHLY, CDR2 FYNNEI. Here the CDR3 reads CASGGTNEKLFF. The CDR3 nucleotides read TGTGCCAGCGGTGGGACTAATGAAAAACTGTTTTTT.

Comments on this clonotype: The junction and the germline gene differ at one end; a read error may be behind it. The genes are TRBV7-2 and TRBJ2-3; weak D call: TRBD2 (6 bases). Germline CDR1 is SGHTA and CDR2 is FQGNSA. CDR3 length equals 16 residues. The CDR3 DNA sequence: TGTGTCAGCAGCTTACGGGGAGGTGCTAGCACAGATACGCAGTATTTT. It specifies CVSSLRGGASTDTQYF.